The 2 T cell receptor beta chains below were found in one sample sequenced in a study of blood T cell repertoires in COVID-19. Clones were sequenced by immunoSEQ multiplex PCR, and TCRdb holds only the in-frame ones, with some missing. The sample lists 300,000 to 350,000 clones; 85% to 90% were seen once. Sample: peripheral blood. These receptors were obtained from a woman in her forties or fifties with COVID-19, enrolled during active disease.

This clone was counted once. The V call is TRBV11-3, the J call TRBJ1-1; D remains ambiguous. Germline values: CDR1 SGHNT, CDR2 YENEEA. The CDR3 has 11 amino acids. V shed 3 bases and J shed 10 bases, with 9 bases lying between them. CDR3 bases: TGTGCCAGCAGCTTGTTGGAGAGAGCTTTCTTT. As protein: CASSLLERAFF.

J is TRBJ2-1 and V is TRBV30, with TRBD2 matching over 13 bases. With 1 base clipped from V and 3 bases from J, the junction kept 18 bases outside the gene matches. The CDR3 covers 21 residues. Germline-derived CDR1 and CDR2 are GTSNPN and SVGIG (reference sequence). The CDR3 protein is CAWSDLFSGTSGMGVYNEQFF. The CDR3 DNA reads TGTGCCTGGAGTGATTTGTTTAGCGGGACTAGCGGGATGGGGGTCTACAATGAGCAGTTCTTC.